Each of the 3 T cell receptor beta chains below was sequenced from the same sample in a study of cytotoxic CD8 clonotypes in ibrutinib-treated CLL (dated by TCRdb to about 2021). The meaning of the sample's time point label: 12 to 13 months on ibrutinib. The receptor library was made with the immunoSEQ multiplex PCR assay. TCRdb limited this immuneACCESS table to in-frame rearrangements with V and J called. A share of clones is missing; checked studies link under half to unresolved V genes, and the rest is unexplained. This sample gives tens of thousands of clones in total; more than 60% of them show up just once. The ten largest clones represent 5.7% of the sample. The starting material was PBMCs, obtained after 12 months of ibrutinib treatment. The origin of the receptors is a human donor with chronic lymphocytic leukemia.

This sequence joins TRBV5-4 and TRBJ1-2, with D perhaps TRBD1 (6 bases). The CDR3 contains 15 residues. Trimming cost V 6 bases and J 2 bases, with 17 bases left between them. CDR1 and CDR2 from the germline V gene are SGHNT and YYREEE (reference sequence). In DNA, the CDR3 is TGTGCCAGCAACTTTCGGGGGCGGCTAAACTATGGCTACACCTTC. Translation: CASNFRGRLNYGYTF.

This clone appeared a few times. The chain recombines TRBV28 with TRBJ2-7; 7 bases align to TRBD1. This CDR3 spans 13 amino acids. V lost 8 bases, J lost 2 bases, and 6 bases stayed unmatched. CDR1 MDHEN and CDR2 SYDVKM come from the germline V gene. CDR3 sequence (DNA): TGTGCCAGCGGTCTGACAGGGCCCTACGAGCAGTACTTC. This codes for CASGLTGPYEQYF.

This sequence joins TRBV4-3 and TRBJ2-3; 10 bases align to TRBD2. This CDR3 is built from 17 residues. Trimming cost V 1 base and J 2 bases; bases outside gene matches: 6. Germline assignment: CDR1 LGHNA and CDR2 YSLEER. CDR3 amino acids: CASSQVGLAGATDTQYF. CDR3 sequence (DNA): TGCGCCAGCAGCCAAGTGGGTCTAGCGGGAGCCACAGATACGCAGTATTTT.